This is a list of T cell receptor beta chains from one sample in a study of T cell responses to AZD1222 COVID-19 vaccine. The repertoire was sequenced with immunoSEQ multiplex PCR; TCRdb's copy has only in-frame clones and lacks some. The repertoire holds 98,000 or so clones, with roughly 88% as singletons. Material: peripheral blood, obtained on day 0 of AZD1222 vaccination. Source of these receptors: an adult in good health. Both conserved end residues are part of each CDR3. A D gene is named only where the DNA matches it firmly. Rows may omit the clone size; those that give it use once, few, many or a size class.

size,D,length,V,J,CDR3,DNA
few,NA,12,TRBV5-5,TRBJ2-7,CASSFTTREQYF,TGTGCCAGCAGCTTCACTACGCGAGAGCAGTACTTC
NA,NA,13,TRBV5-5,TRBJ2-2,CASSVTFTGELFF,TGTGCCAGCAGCGTAACCTTCACCGGGGAGCTGTTTTTT
NA,TRBD1,14,TRBV11-2,TRBJ1-6,CASGRGPNNSPLHF,TGTGCCAGCGGCAGGGGGCCCAATAATTCACCCCTCCACTTT
NA,NA,11,TRBV20-1,TRBJ1-1,CSASRPGEAFF,TGCAGTGCTAGCCGGCCAGGGGAAGCTTTCTTT
NA,TRBD2,15,TRBV7-6,TRBJ2-2,CASSWGGLSTGELFF,TGTGCCAGCAGCTGGGGGGGACTAAGCACCGGGGAGCTGTTTTTT
NA,TRBD1,14,TRBV7-9,TRBJ1-5,CASSPTGGRQPQHF,TGTGCCAGCAGCCCAACAGGGGGCCGTCAGCCCCAGCATTTT
NA,TRBD1,15,TRBV18,TRBJ1-5,CASSLGTGGHQPQHF,TGTGCCAGCTCTCTTGGGACAGGGGGGCATCAGCCCCAGCATTTT
NA,NA,18,TRBV5-3,TRBJ1-6,CARSLRVVGHSYNSPLHF,TGTGCCAGAAGCTTGAGAGTAGTAGGGCATTCCTATAATTCACCCCTCCACTTT
NA,NA,11,TRBV29-1,TRBJ1-2,CSVLFRRGYTF,TGCAGCGTTCTTTTCCGCCGTGGCTACACCTTC
once,TRBD1,14,TRBV10-3,TRBJ1-1,CAISGQGHFTEAFF,TGTGCCATCAGTGGACAGGGACATTTCACTGAAGCTTTCTTT
few,TRBD1,14,TRBV6-4,TRBJ2-1,CASSETGGSNEQFF,TGTGCCAGCAGTGAGACAGGGGGTTCGAATGAGCAGTTCTTC
NA,NA,13,TRBV2,TRBJ2-3,CASSERRGDTQYF,TGTGCCAGCAGTGAAAGGAGGGGAGATACGCAGTATTTT
NA,NA,16,TRBV7-8,TRBJ2-2,CASSRQGLSNTGELFF,TGTGCCAGCAGTCGCCAGGGGTTATCGAACACCGGGGAGCTGTTTTTT
NA,TRBD2,18,TRBV6-2/TRBV6-3,TRBJ2-2,CASSPHLLAGGPSGELFF,TGTGCCAGCAGTCCCCACTTACTAGCGGGAGGGCCATCCGGGGAGCTGTTTTTT
NA,NA,15,TRBV15,TRBJ2-7,CATSRETRGPYEQYF,TGTGCCACCAGCAGAGAGACGCGGGGGCCCTACGAGCAGTACTTC
few,TRBD2,14,TRBV19,TRBJ2-1,CASSTGLVYNEQFF,TGTGCCAGTAGTACCGGACTAGTCTACAATGAGCAGTTCTTC
NA,NA,14,TRBV19,TRBJ2-3,CASNLGRKTDTQYF,TGTGCCAGTAATTTGGGACGGAAGACAGATACGCAGTATTTT
NA,TRBD1,18,TRBV4-3,TRBJ1-6,CASSQDVGQGASGSPLHF,TGCGCCAGCAGCCAAGATGTTGGGCAGGGGGCTTCTGGTTCACCCCTCCACTTT
NA,TRBD1,13,TRBV12-3/TRBV12-4,TRBJ1-6,CASSSGQEGPLHF,TGTGCCAGCAGTTCCGGACAGGAGGGGCCCCTCCACTTT
NA,NA,15,TRBV2,TRBJ2-1,CASSQGHSLINEQFF,TGTGCCAGCAGTCAGGGTCACTCCCTTATCAATGAGCAGTTCTTC
NA,NA,15,TRBV9,TRBJ1-4,CASSVDQGEDEKLFF,TGTGCCAGCAGCGTAGATCAGGGAGAGGATGAAAAACTGTTTTTT
few,NA,15,TRBV4-1,TRBJ2-7,CASSQVFSSSYEQYF,TGCGCCAGCAGCCAAGTATTTTCGAGTTCCTACGAGCAGTACTTC
NA,NA,14,TRBV7-3,TRBJ2-3,CASSLMGAEDTQYF,TGTGCCAGCAGCTTAATGGGGGCGGAAGATACGCAGTATTTT
NA,NA,14,TRBV2,TRBJ1-5,CASSPGPSNQPQHF,TGTGCCAGCAGCCCCGGGCCGAGCAATCAGCCCCAGCATTTT
NA,TRBD1,12,TRBV29-1,TRBJ1-2,CSVGEGGLGYTF,TGCAGCGTTGGAGAAGGGGGCCTTGGCTACACCTTC
NA,NA,14,TRBV18,TRBJ1-1,CASSGGRVRTEAFF,TGTGCCAGCTCAGGGGGGCGCGTGAGAACTGAAGCTTTCTTT
NA,NA,14,TRBV7-2,TRBJ2-1,CASSSRLGANEQFF,TGTGCCAGCAGCTCTAGACTAGGGGCCAATGAGCAGTTCTTC
NA,NA,14,TRBV6-2/TRBV6-3,TRBJ2-3,CASSYSSRTDTQYF,TGTGCCAGCAGTTACTCGAGTCGCACAGATACGCAGTATTTT
NA,NA,16,TRBV11-1,TRBJ2-2,CASSAANRMNTGELFF,TGTGCCAGCAGTGCGGCAAACAGGATGAACACCGGGGAGCTGTTTTTT
NA,NA,13,TRBV13,TRBJ1-2,CASSFRGIYGYTF,TGTGCCAGCAGCTTCCGGGGGATCTATGGCTACACCTTC
NA,TRBD2,13,TRBV29-1,TRBJ2-1,CSVARAGGDEQFF,TGCAGCGTTGCTAGGGCGGGGGGGGATGAGCAGTTCTTC
NA,TRBD1,15,TRBV28,TRBJ1-2,CASSPGTGGSYGYTF,TGTGCCAGCAGTCCCGGGACAGGGGGCTCTTATGGCTACACCTTC
NA,TRBD2,13,TRBV19,TRBJ2-5,CASSPSGSETQYF,TGTGCCAGTAGTCCTAGCGGCTCGGAGACCCAGTACTTC
NA,TRBD1,17,TRBV5-5,TRBJ1-1,CASTSGQGARMNTEAFF,TGTGCCAGCACCTCGGGACAGGGAGCCCGCATGAACACTGAAGCTTTCTTT
NA,TRBD1,17,TRBV4-2,TRBJ1-1,CASSQVLTGGGNTEAFF,TGTGCCAGCAGCCAAGTCTTAACAGGGGGTGGGAACACTGAAGCTTTCTTT
NA,NA,17,TRBV7-8,TRBJ1-5,CASSLTAGLGSNQPQHF,TGTGCCAGCAGCTTAACGGCAGGTTTAGGGAGCAATCAGCCCCAGCATTTT
NA,NA,13,TRBV18,TRBJ1-1,CASSDLDNSEAFF,TGTGCCAGCTCCGATCTGGACAATTCTGAAGCTTTCTTT
NA,TRBD1,15,TRBV7-2,TRBJ1-5,CASSPDRGPNQPQHF,TGTGCCAGCAGCCCAGACAGGGGCCCCAATCAGCCCCAGCATTTT
NA,TRBD2,16,TRBV11-2,TRBJ2-3,CASSSRQRELTDTQYF,TGTGCCAGCAGCTCCCGGCAGCGGGAGTTAACAGATACGCAGTATTTT
NA,NA,14,TRBV3-1/TRBV3-2,TRBJ1-1,CASSPAFTGTEAFF,TGTGCCAGCAGCCCCGCTTTCACGGGGACTGAAGCTTTCTTT
NA,NA,11,TRBV19,TRBJ1-6,CASRGDSPLHF,TGTGCCAGTAGAGGGGATTCACCCCTCCACTTT
NA,TRBD1,18,TRBV30,TRBJ1-6,CAWKGARQKIRLNSPLHF,TGTGCCTGGAAGGGGGCACGCCAAAAGATACGACTTAATTCACCCCTCCACTTT
few,NA,17,TRBV4-3,TRBJ1-3,CASSQVWGGLSGNTIYF,TGCGCCAGCAGCCAAGTGTGGGGAGGACTCTCTGGAAACACCATATATTTT
NA,NA,13,TRBV29-1,TRBJ1-4,CSVARSPNEKLFF,TGCAGCGTTGCCAGGAGTCCTAATGAAAAACTGTTTTTT
NA,NA,15,TRBV5-5,TRBJ2-1,CASSLRKGSAGEQFF,TGTGCCAGCAGCTTGAGGAAGGGATCGGCGGGTGAGCAGTTCTTC
NA,NA,15,TRBV28,TRBJ2-1,CASSPIGGLYNEQFF,TGTGCCAGCAGTCCAATAGGGGGGCTTTACAATGAGCAGTTCTTC
NA,NA,16,TRBV7-2,TRBJ1-3,CASSPTRGGSGNTIYF,TGTGCCAGCAGCCCAACAAGGGGGGGATCTGGAAACACCATATATTTT
NA,NA,15,TRBV19,TRBJ1-4,CASRGPGATNEKLFF,TGTGCCAGTCGCGGACCGGGAGCAACTAATGAAAAACTGTTTTTT
NA,NA,13,TRBV28,TRBJ1-1,CASDPFSGTEAFF,TGTGCCAGCGATCCATTTTCGGGTACTGAAGCTTTCTTT